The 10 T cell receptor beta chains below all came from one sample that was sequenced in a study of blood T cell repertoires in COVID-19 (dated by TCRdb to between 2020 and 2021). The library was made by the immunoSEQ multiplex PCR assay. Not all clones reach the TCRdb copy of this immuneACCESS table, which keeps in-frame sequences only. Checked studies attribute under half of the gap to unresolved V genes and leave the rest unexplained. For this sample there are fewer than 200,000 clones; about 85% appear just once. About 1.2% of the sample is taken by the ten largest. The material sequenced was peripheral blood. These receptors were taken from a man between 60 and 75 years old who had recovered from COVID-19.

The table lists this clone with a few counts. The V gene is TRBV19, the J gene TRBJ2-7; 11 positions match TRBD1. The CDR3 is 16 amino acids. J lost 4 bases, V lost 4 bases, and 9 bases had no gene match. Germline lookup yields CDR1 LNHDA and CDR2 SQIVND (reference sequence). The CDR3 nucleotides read TGTGCCAGTAGTACCCGAGTCGGGACAGGGGGTTACGAGCAGTACTTC. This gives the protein CASSTRVGTGGYEQYF.

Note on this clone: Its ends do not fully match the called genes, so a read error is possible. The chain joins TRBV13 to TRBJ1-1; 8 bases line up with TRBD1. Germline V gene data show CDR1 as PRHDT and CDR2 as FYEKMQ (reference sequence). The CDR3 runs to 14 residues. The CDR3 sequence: CASTLGQGNAEAFF. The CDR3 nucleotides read TGTGCCAGCACCTTAGGACAGGGAAATGCTGAAGCTTTCTTT.

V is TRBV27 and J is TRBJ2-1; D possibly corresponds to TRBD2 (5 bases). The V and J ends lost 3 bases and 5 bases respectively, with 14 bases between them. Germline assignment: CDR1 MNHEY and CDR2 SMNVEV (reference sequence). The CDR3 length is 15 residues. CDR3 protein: CASSFPSGSNNEQFF. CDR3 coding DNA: TGTGCCAGCAGTTTTCCCTCGGGAAGCAACAATGAGCAGTTCTTC.

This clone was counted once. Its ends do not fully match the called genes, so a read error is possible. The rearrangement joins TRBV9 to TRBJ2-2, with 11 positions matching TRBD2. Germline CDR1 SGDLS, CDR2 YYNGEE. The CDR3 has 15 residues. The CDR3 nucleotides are TGTGCCAGCAGGGTAGCGGGGGGGCCGACCGGGGAGCTGTTTTTT. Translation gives CASRVAGGPTGELFF.

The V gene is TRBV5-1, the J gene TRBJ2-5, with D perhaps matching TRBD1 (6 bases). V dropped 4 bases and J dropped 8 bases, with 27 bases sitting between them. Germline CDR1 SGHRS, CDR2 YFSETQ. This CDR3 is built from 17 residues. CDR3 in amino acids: CASSPRNLRTARGTQYF. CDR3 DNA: TGCGCCAGCAGCCCAAGGAACCTCCGGACAGCTAGAGGTACCCAGTACTTC.

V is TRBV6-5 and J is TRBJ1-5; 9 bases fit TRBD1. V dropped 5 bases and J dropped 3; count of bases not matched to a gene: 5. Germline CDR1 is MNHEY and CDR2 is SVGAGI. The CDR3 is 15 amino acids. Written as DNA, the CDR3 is TGTGCCAGCAGTACCGGACAGGGGAACAATCAGCCCCAGCATTTT. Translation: CASSTGQGNNQPQHF.

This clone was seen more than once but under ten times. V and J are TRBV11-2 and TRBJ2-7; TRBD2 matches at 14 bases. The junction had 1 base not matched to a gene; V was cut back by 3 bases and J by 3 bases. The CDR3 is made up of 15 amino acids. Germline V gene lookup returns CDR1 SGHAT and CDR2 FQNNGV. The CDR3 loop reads CASSFGLAGGYEQYF. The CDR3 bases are TGTGCCAGCAGCTTCGGACTAGCGGGGGGCTACGAGCAGTACTTC.

CDR3 protein: CASSQDPRGEYEQYF. The CDR3 DNA follows: TGTGCCAGCAGCCAAGATCCCAGGGGCGAATACGAGCAGTACTTC. The V gene is TRBV4-2, the J gene TRBJ2-7; D is perhaps TRBD1 (6 bases). CDR3 length: 15 amino acids. The V and J ends lost 0 bases and 4 bases respectively, with 13 bases between them. Germline assignment: CDR1 LGHNA and CDR2 YNFKEQ.

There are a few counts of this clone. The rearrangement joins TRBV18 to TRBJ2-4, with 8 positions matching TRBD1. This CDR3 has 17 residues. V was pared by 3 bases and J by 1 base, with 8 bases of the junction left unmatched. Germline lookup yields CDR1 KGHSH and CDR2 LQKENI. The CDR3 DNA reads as TGTGCCAGCTCACCCCAAGGACAGGGTGTCGCCAAAAACATTCAGTACTTC. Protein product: CASSPQGQGVAKNIQYF.

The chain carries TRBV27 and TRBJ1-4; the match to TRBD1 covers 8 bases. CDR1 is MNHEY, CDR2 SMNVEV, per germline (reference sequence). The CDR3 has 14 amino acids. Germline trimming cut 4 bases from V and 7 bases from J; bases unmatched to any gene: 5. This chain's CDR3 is CASSWTGFPEKLFF. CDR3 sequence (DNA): TGTGCCAGCAGTTGGACAGGGTTCCCTGAAAAACTGTTTTTT.